Included here is one T cell receptor beta chain sequence, with context. Antigen specificity is unknown. The data were obtained in a study of glioma-infiltrating T cells. On the study more broadly: Glioblastomas were WHO grade IV, sampled at first diagnosis; low-grade were grade II.

The iRepertoire nested amplicon-rescue multiplex PCR amplified TCR alpha and beta CDR3s from RNA. For one-step reverse transcription and amplification, roughly 95-450 ng of tissue mRNA or PBMC total RNA was used. TCRdb itself ran the multiplex PCR reads through MiXCR, one entry per CDR3 protein. The sample includes 300,000 to 400,000 distinct CDR3 sequences, around 45% of them seen just once. Study observations and caveats: Gliomas, especially low-grade, showed above-expected tissue-blood divergence; non-neoplastic patients showed below.

The CDR3 totals 14 residues. Germline CDR1 and CDR2: SQVTM and ANQGSEA. V lost 4 bases and J lost 0, with 10 bases in between. The specimen sequenced was glioma tissue, nonneoplastic brain tissue, or PBMCs (not recorded which). This clonotype originated in a human donor with low-grade glioma or glioblastoma, undergoing nonglioma brain surgery, or in good health (not recorded which). The rearrangement uses TRBV29-1 and TRBJ2-1; D is unresolved. The CDR3 here is CSVAQRPSYNEQFF. CDR3 nucleotide sequence: TGCAGCGTTGCTCAGCGCCCCTCCTACAATGAGCAGTTCTTC.